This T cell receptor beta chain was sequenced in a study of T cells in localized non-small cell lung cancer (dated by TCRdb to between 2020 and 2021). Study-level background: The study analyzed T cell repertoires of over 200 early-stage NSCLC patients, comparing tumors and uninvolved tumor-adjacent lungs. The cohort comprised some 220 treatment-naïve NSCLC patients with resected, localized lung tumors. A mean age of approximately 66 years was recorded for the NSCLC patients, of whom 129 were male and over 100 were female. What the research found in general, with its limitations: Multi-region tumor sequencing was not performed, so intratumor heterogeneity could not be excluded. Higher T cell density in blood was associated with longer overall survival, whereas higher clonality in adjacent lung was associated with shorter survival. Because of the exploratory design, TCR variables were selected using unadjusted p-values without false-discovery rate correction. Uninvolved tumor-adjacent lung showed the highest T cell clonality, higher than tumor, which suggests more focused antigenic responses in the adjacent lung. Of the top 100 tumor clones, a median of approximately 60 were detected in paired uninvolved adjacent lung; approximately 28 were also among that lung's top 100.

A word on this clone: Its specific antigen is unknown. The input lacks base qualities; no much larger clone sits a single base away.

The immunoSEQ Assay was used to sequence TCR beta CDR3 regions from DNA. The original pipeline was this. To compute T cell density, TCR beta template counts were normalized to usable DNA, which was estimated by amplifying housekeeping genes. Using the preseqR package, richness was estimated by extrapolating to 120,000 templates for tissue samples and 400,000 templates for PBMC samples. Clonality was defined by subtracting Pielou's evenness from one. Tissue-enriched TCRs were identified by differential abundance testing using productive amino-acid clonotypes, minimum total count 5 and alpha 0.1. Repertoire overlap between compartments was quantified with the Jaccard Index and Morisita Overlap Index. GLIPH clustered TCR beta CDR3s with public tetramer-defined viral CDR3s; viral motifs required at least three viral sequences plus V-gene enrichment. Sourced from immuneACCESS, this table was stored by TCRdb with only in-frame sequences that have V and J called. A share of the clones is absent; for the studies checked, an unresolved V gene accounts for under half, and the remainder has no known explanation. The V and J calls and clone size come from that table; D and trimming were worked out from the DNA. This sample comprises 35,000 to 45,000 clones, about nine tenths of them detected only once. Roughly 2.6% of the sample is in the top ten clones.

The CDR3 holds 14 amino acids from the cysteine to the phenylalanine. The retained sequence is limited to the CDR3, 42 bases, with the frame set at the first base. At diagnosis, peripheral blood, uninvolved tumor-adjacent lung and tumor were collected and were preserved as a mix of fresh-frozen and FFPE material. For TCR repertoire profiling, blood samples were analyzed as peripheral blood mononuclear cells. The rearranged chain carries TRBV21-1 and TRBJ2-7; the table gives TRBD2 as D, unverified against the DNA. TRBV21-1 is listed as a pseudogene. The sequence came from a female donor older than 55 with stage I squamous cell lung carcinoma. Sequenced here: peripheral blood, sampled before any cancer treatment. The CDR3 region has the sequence CASIRGLRSYEQYF. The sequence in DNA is TGTGCCAGCATAAGGGGACTACGATCCTACGAGCAGTACTTC.